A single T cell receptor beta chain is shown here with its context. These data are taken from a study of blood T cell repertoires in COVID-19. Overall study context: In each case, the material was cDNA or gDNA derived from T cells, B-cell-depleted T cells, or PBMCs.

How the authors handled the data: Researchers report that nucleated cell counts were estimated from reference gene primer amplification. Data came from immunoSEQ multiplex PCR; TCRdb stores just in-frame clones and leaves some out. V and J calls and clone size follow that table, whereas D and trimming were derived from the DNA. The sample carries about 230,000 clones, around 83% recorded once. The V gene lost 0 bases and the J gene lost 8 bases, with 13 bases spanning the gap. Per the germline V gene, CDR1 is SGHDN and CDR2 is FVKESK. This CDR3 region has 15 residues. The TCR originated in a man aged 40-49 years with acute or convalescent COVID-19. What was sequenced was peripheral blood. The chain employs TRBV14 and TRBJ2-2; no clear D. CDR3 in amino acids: CASSQDLGVAGELFF. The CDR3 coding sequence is TGTGCCAGCAGCCAAGATCTTGGAGTCGCGGGGGAGCTGTTTTTT.